This passage covers 16 T cell receptor beta chains from one sample sequenced in a study of CD8 T cells in acute hepatitis C reinfection. Sequenced by immunoSEQ multiplex PCR; TCRdb stores in-frame clones only, minus some. The sample comprises about 38,000 clones, approximately 85% of which are singletons, and approximately 11% rests with the top ten. Time point in this sample: naive CD8 control sorted from an acute-time-point sample. The material sequenced was naive CD8+ T cells from PBMCs. The receptors originated from a woman under 30 who spontaneously cleared hepatitis C infection.

The chain uses TRBV5-1 and TRBJ2-7; 7 bases map to TRBD1. J gave up 4 bases and V 0 bases, and 7 bases lay outside the gene matches. The germline CDR1 and CDR2 sequences are SGHRS and YFSETQ. The CDR3 runs to 15 residues. CDR3: CASSLVRDSTYEQYF. The CDR3 DNA is TGCGCCAGCAGCTTGGTCCGGGACAGCACTTACGAGCAGTACTTC.

V is TRBV4-1 and J is TRBJ2-7; 11 nucleotides line up with TRBD2. CDR1 is MGHRA and CDR2 is YSYEKL in the germline V gene. V lost 1 base to trimming and J lost 5 bases; unmatched junction nucleotides: 7. The CDR3 has 16 amino acids. The CDR3 DNA reads TGCGCCAGCAGCCAAGTCGGCCTAGCGGGAGGAAACGAGCAGTACTTC. It codes for CASSQVGLAGGNEQYF.

The chain couples TRBV6-5 to TRBJ1-3, with TRBD1 as a possible D gene (6 bases). There are 15 residues in the CDR3. With 0 bases removed from V and 2 bases from J, the gap between germline ends came to 8 bases. CDR1 MNHEY and CDR2 SVGAGI come from the germline V gene. The DNA for the CDR3 is TGTGCCAGCAGTTACTCTGGGGGGCCTGGAAACACCATATATTTT. Protein sequence: CASSYSGGPGNTIYF.

The chain recombines TRBV27 with TRBJ2-7; TRBD2 is a possible D gene (6 bases). V was clipped by 5 bases and J by 0 bases, with 14 bases between them. Germline V lookup: CDR1 MNHEY, CDR2 SMNVEV (reference sequence). This CDR3 is built from 15 residues. This CDR3 is CASSQSPSASYEQYF. CDR3 bases: TGTGCCAGCAGTCAGTCTCCTAGCGCCTCCTACGAGCAGTACTTC.

In this sample, this clone turned up a few times. The genes are TRBV27 and TRBJ1-5; D gene unclear. V was clipped by 8 bases and J by 0 bases, with 14 bases between them. Per germline, CDR1 MNHEY and CDR2 SMNVEV (reference sequence). The CDR3 has 15 residues. CDR3 residues: CASGWTKNSNQPQHF. DNA of the CDR3: TGTGCCAGCGGCTGGACGAAAAATAGCAATCAGCCCCAGCATTTT.

This sequence joins TRBV25-1 and TRBJ2-1; D might be TRBD2 (6 bases). V lost 2 bases and J lost 6, with 20 bases in between. The germline gives CDR1 MGHDK, CDR2 SYGVNS. This CDR3 is 17 amino acids long. The CDR3 bases are TGTGCCAGCAGTGAAGGAGGGTTCGGACTTTTCAGCAATGAGCAGTTCTTC. This sequence encodes CASSEGGFGLFSNEQFF.

This clone has only a few counts. This chain connects TRBV4-1 to TRBJ1-5; maybe TRBD1 (5 bases). The germline V gene encodes CDR1 MGHRA and CDR2 YSYEKL. The CDR3 is 16 residues long. V gave up 3 bases and J gave up 5 bases, with 17 bases separating them. The CDR3 spells CASSQPRGGWDQPQHF. The CDR3 nucleotides are TGCGCCAGCAGCCAGCCTCGGGGCGGGTGGGATCAGCCCCAGCATTTT.

V usage is TRBV4-1 and J usage is TRBJ1-5; no definite D call. V lost 10 bases, J lost 6 bases, and 10 bases lay in between. CDR1 is MGHRA and CDR2 is YSYEKL in the germline V gene. The CDR3 has 11 amino acids. CDR3 loop: CATLPGQPQHF. The CDR3 nucleotides are TGCGCCACACTCCCCGGTCAGCCCCAGCATTTT.

The sample holds a few counts of this clone. The V gene is TRBV27, the J gene TRBJ1-5; D ambiguous. The germline V and J ends were trimmed by 0 bases and 2 bases, with 11 bases remaining between them. The length of the CDR3 is 16 residues. Germline V gene data show CDR1 as MNHEY and CDR2 as SMNVEV (reference sequence). The CDR3 DNA reads TGTGCCAGCAGTTTATCGGGGTCGTGGGGCAATCAGCCCCAGCATTTT. Amino acid sequence: CASSLSGSWGNQPQHF.

CDR3 region: CASSLSTLTGRRTEAFF. As DNA, the CDR3 is TGTGCCAGCAGCTTATCGACCTTGACCGGAAGGAGAACTGAAGCTTTCTTT. The chain joins TRBV5-4 to TRBJ1-1, with D uncertain. CDR1 and CDR2 from the germline V gene are SGHNT and YYREEE (reference sequence). The CDR3 consists of 17 residues. Trimming left V 2 bases short and J 5 bases short, with 22 bases between.

The chain joins TRBV19 to TRBJ2-7, with D perhaps TRBD2 (5 bases). The CDR3 loop spans 18 amino acids. Trimming stripped 0 bases from V and 3 bases from J, with 21 bases between. Germline values: CDR1 LNHDA, CDR2 SQIVND (reference sequence). DNA for the CDR3: TGTGCCAGTAGTATAGATCAAGTAGGTTCGGTACGGGGCTACGAGCAGTACTTC. Translating gives CASSIDQVGSVRGYEQYF.

This clone appeared a single time. The CDR3 reads CSVDRQGLNEQFF. The CDR3 region has the DNA TGCAGCGTTGACAGACAGGGGTTGAATGAGCAGTTCTTC. The J gene is TRBJ2-1, the V gene TRBV29-1, with 8 bases aligning to TRBD1. The CDR3 loop spans 13 amino acids. CDR1 is SQVTM, CDR2 ANQGSEA, per germline. V shed 3 bases and J 7 bases; nucleotides not matched to a gene: 5.

V and J are TRBV27 and TRBJ2-5; 10 nucleotides line up with TRBD2. V lost 6 bases, J lost 2 bases, and 0 bases stayed unmatched. Germline CDR1 reads MNHEY; CDR2 reads SMNVEV (reference sequence). The CDR3 totals 13 residues. CDR3 loop: CASRLAGQETQYF. CDR3 nucleotide sequence: TGTGCCAGCAGACTAGCGGGACAAGAGACCCAGTACTTC.

The chain employs TRBV11-2 and TRBJ1-1; no firm D call. Looked up from germline, CDR1 is SGHAT and CDR2 is FQNNGV. This CDR3 is 16 amino acids long. V lost 5 bases and J lost 0, with 16 bases in between. CDR3 DNA sequence: TGTGCCAGCAGCCGCCTGGACTGGCAGGTGAACACTGAAGCTTTCTTT. This translates into CASSRLDWQVNTEAFF.

The J gene is TRBJ1-5, the V gene TRBV19; D unclear. CDR1 and CDR2 from the germline V gene are LNHDA and SQIVND (reference sequence). There are 15 residues in the CDR3. Trimming removed 2 bases at V and 0 bases at J, with 8 bases between. CDR3 region: CASSITTYSNQPQHF. The CDR3 region has the DNA TGTGCCAGTAGTATAACGACTTATAGCAATCAGCCCCAGCATTTT.

V is TRBV5-1 and J is TRBJ1-5; D is undetermined. V shed 0 bases and J shed 5 bases, with 6 bases lying between them. CDR3 length: 13 amino acids. CDR1 and CDR2 (germline): SGHRS, YFSETQ. The CDR3 here is CASSLGLDQPQHF. The CDR3 nucleotides are TGCGCCAGCAGCTTGGGGCTTGATCAGCCCCAGCATTTT.